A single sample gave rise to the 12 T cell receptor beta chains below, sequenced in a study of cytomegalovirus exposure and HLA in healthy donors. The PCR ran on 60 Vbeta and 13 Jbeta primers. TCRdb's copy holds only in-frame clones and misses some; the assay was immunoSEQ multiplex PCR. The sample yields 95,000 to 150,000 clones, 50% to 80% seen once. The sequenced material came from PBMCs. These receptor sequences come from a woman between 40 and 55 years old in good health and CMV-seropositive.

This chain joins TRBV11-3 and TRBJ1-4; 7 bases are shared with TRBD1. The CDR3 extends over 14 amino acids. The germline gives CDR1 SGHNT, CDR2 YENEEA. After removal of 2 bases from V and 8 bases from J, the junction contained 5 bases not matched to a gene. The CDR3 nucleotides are TGTGCCAGCAGCTTACAGGGGACAGACGAAAAACTGTTTTTT. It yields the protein CASSLQGTDEKLFF.

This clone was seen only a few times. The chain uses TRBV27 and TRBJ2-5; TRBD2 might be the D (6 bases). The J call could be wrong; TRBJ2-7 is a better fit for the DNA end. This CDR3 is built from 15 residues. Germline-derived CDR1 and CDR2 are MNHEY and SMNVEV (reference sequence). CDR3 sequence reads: CASSEGRTISYEQYF. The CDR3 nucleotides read TGTGCCAGCAGCGAGGGGAGGACTATCTCCTACGAGCAGTACTTC.

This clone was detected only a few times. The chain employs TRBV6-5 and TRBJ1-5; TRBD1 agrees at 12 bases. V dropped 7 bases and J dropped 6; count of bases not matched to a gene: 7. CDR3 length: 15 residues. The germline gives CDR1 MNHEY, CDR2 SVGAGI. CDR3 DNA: TGTGCCAGCACCGCCGGGACAGGGGGCAGTCAGCCCCAGCATTTT. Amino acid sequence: CASTAGTGGSQPQHF.

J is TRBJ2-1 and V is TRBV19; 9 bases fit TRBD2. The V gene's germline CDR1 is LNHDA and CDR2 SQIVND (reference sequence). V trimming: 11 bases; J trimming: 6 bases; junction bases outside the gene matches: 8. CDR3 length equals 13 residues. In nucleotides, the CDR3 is TGTGCCGGCGGCGGCGGGGGGGCCAATGAGCAGTTCTTC. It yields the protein CAGGGGGANEQFF.

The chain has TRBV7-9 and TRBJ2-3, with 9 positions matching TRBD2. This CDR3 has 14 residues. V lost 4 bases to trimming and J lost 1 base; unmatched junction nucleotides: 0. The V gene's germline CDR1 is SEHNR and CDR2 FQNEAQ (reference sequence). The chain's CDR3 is CASSSSGGTDTQYF. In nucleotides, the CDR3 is TGTGCCAGCAGCTCTAGCGGGGGCACAGATACGCAGTATTTT.

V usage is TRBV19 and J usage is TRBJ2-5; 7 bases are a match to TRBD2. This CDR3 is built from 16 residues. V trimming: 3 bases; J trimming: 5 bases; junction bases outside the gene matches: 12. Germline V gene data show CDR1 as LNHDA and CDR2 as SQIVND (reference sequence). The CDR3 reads CASSMSSGKLTETQYF. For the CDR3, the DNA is TGTGCCAGTAGTATGTCGAGCGGGAAGTTAACGGAGACCCAGTACTTC.

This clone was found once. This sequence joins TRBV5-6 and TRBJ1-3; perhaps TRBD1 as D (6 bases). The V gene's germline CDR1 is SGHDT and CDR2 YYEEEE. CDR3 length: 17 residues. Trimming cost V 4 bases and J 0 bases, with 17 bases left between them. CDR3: CASSLNRETHSGNTIYF. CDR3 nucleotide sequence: TGTGCCAGCAGCCTGAACAGGGAAACGCACTCTGGAAACACCATATATTTT.

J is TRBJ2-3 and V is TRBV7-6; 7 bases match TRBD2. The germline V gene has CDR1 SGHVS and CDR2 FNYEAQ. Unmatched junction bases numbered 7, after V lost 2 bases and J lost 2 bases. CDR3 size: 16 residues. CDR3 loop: CASSLSWGGNTDTQYF. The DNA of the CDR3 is TGTGCCAGCAGCTTAAGTTGGGGGGGGAACACAGATACGCAGTATTTT.

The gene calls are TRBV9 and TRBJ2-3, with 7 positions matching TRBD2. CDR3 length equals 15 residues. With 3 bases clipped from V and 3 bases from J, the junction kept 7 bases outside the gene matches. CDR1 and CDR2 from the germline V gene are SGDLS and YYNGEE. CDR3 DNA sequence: TGTGCCAGCAGCGGGAGAGGGAGGGAAACAGATACGCAGTATTTT. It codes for CASSGRGRETDTQYF. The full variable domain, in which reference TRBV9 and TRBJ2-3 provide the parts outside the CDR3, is DSGVTQTPKHLITATGQRVTLRCSPRSGDLSVYWYQQSLDQGLQFLIQYYNGEERAKGNILERFSAQQFPDLHSELNLSSLELGDSALYFCASSGRGRETDTQYFGPGTRLTVL.

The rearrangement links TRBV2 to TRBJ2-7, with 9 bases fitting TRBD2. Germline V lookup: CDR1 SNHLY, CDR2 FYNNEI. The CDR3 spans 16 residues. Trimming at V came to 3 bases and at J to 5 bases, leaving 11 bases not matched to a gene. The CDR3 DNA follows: TGTGCCAGCAGTGATCAGTTGGCGGGAGGGGCCGACGAGCAGTACTTC. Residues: CASSDQLAGGADEQYF.

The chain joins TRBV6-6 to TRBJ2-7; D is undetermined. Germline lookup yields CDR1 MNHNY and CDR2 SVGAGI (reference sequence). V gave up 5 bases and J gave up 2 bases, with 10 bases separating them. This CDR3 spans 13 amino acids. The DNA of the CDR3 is TGTGCCAGCAGTACCGATAGAGCCTACGAGCAGTACTTC. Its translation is CASSTDRAYEQYF.

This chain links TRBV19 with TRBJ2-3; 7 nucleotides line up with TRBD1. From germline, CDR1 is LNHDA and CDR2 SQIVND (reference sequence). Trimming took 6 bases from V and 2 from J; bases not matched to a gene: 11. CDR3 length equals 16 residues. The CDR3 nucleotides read TGTGCCAGTAGCCCTTCCGGGACAGCCGACACAGATACGCAGTATTTT. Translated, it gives CASSPSGTADTDTQYF.